The 19 T cell receptor beta chains given below trace back to one sample, sequenced in a study of blood T cell repertoires in COVID-19. Some clones are missing from TCRdb's copy, which holds only in-frame ones; the method was immunoSEQ multiplex PCR. The sample has 55,000 to 90,000 clones, around 90% seen once; the top ten hold about 1.4%. The specimen sequenced was peripheral blood. These receptors were taken from a human donor in a cohort sampled during active COVID-19.

This chain joins TRBV6-7 and TRBJ1-1; a possible D gene is TRBD1 (6 bases). TRBV6-7 is labeled an ORF, and its function is uncertain. V gave up 5 bases and J gave up 4 bases, with 32 bases separating them. The CDR3 consists of 20 residues. The CDR3 loop is CASSPPFGAGTKALGTEAFF. CDR3 coding DNA: TGTGCCAGCAGTCCACCTTTCGGAGCAGGGACAAAGGCTTTGGGCACTGAAGCTTTCTTT.

The CDR3 nucleotides are TGTGCCAGCAGCGACGGACAAATATTGACAGATACGCAGTATTTT. This codes for CASSDGQILTDTQYF. The rearrangement joins TRBV2 to TRBJ2-3, with D possibly being TRBD1 (5 bases). Trimming left V 6 bases short and J 3 bases short, with 16 bases between. Germline V gene data show CDR1 as SNHLY and CDR2 as FYNNEI. This CDR3 is 15 amino acids long.

The V gene is TRBV21-1, the J gene TRBJ2-2; no check of the table's D call, TRBD1, against the DNA was made. TRBV21-1 has pseudogene status. The CDR3 length is 16 residues. The CDR3 loop reads CASSKEGTGNPGELFF. The CDR3 DNA reads as TGTGCCAGCAGCAAAGAGGGGACAGGGAATCCCGGGGAGCTGTTTTTT.

A single count supports this clone. The rearrangement joins TRBV5-4 to TRBJ2-2; D is possibly TRBD2 (6 bases). V lost 2 bases and J lost 6, with 14 bases in between. CDR1 and CDR2 from the germline V gene are SGHNT and YYREEE (reference sequence). The CDR3 covers 15 residues. CDR3 DNA sequence: TGTGCCAGCAGCTTACAGGAGGGTCGGGCCGGGGAGCTGTTTTTT. Translating gives CASSLQEGRAGELFF.

In nucleotides, the CDR3 is TGCGCCAGCAGCGCCGCCGGGACAGCTATTATAGAGCAGTACTTC. It is translated as CASSAAGTAIIEQYF. J is TRBJ2-7 and V is TRBV5-1; 7 bases align to TRBD1. CDR3 length: 15 residues. Germline CDR1 SGHRS, CDR2 YFSETQ. V shed 4 bases and J 7 bases; nucleotides not matched to a gene: 14.

The CDR3 is CASSYELAGRNEQFF. In DNA form, the CDR3 reads TGTGCCAGCAGTTACGAGCTAGCGGGAAGGAATGAGCAGTTCTTC. The chain couples TRBV6-2 or TRBV6-3 to TRBJ2-1; 9 nucleotides match TRBD2. With 2 bases clipped from V and 7 bases from J, the junction kept 6 bases outside the gene matches. Germline CDR1 and CDR2: MNHEY and SVGEGT. This CDR3 region has 15 residues.

The J gene is TRBJ2-1, the V gene TRBV24-1; 10 nucleotides align to TRBD2. The CDR3 has 16 residues. Germline V gives CDR1 KGHDR, CDR2 SFDVKD. V was clipped by 0 bases and J by 8 bases; unmatched bases: 6. In DNA form, the CDR3 reads TGTGCCACCAGTGATTTGGCTAGCGGGAGTATCTATGAGCAGTTCTTC. Encoded protein: CATSDLASGSIYEQFF.

Written as DNA, the CDR3 is TGCGCCAGCAGCTTGGTCGGCGGGGCTAGCGGGAGGGAGCCTGAGCAGTTCTTC. The encoded protein is CASSLVGGASGREPEQFF. The chain has TRBV5-1 and TRBJ2-1; 12 positions agree with TRBD2. Germline values: CDR1 SGHRS, CDR2 YFSETQ. This CDR3 region has 18 residues. The J segment lost 9 bases and the V segment lost 0 bases, leaving 13 bases of the junction unmatched.

This chain uses TRBV3-1 (or the pseudogene TRBV3-2) with TRBJ2-1; D may be TRBD2 (6 bases). V dropped 0 bases and J dropped 6 bases, with 12 bases sitting between them. This CDR3 has 15 amino acids. The germline CDR1 and CDR2 sequences are LGHDT and YNNKEL (reference sequence). The CDR3 loop reads CASSQDGGFRNEQFF. The CDR3 coding sequence is TGTGCCAGCAGCCAAGATGGGGGGTTCCGCAATGAGCAGTTCTTC.

The V call is TRBV24-1, the J call TRBJ2-3; 8 bases fit TRBD1. Losses at the gene ends were 6 bases for V and 1 base for J; bases not matched to a gene: 5. Germline V gene data show CDR1 as KGHDR and CDR2 as SFDVKD. This CDR3 has 15 residues. The CDR3 coding sequence is TGTGCCACCAGTAGCAGGGGGCGGGGCACAGATACGCAGTATTTT. Its protein is CATSSRGRGTDTQYF.

The J gene is TRBJ2-1, the V gene TRBV24-1; D is possibly TRBD2 (7 bases). Germline-derived CDR1 and CDR2 are KGHDR and SFDVKD. CDR3 length equals 18 residues. Trimming removed 9 bases from V and 7 bases from J, with 30 bases in between. The CDR3 nucleotides read TGTGCCACCGAGGAGGGGTCCCCTAGGGGGGGTCTCAGGAATGAGCAGTTCTTC. Translating gives CATEEGSPRGGLRNEQFF.

The chain uses TRBV6-4 and TRBJ2-1, with TRBD2 matching 13 bases. V was clipped by 5 bases and J by 6 bases; unmatched bases: 10. Germline CDR1 is MRHNA and CDR2 is SNTAGT. This CDR3 contains 17 residues. For the CDR3, the DNA is TGTGCCAGCAGTCGGGGACTAGCGGGAAAGTTGGGCAATGAGCAGTTCTTC. Amino acids: CASSRGLAGKLGNEQFF.

This sequence joins TRBV30 and TRBJ1-6; possible D gene TRBD1, 5 bases. Trimming cost V 1 base and J 7 bases, with 8 bases left between them. This CDR3 spans 13 amino acids. CDR1 is GTSNPN, CDR2 SVGIG, per germline (reference sequence). The CDR3: CAWSEGANSPLHF. The CDR3 nucleotides are TGTGCCTGGAGTGAAGGGGCCAATTCACCCCTCCACTTT.

This sequence joins TRBV6-6 and TRBJ2-2, with 9 bases lining up with TRBD2. The CDR3 is 14 residues long. Trimming took 4 bases from V and 6 from J; bases not matched to a gene: 3. Germline CDR1 reads MNHNY; CDR2 reads SVGAGI (reference sequence). The CDR3 loop is CASSSGLAPGELFF. Written as DNA, the CDR3 is TGTGCCAGCAGTTCGGGACTAGCCCCCGGGGAGCTGTTTTTT.

The chain has TRBV9 and TRBJ2-1; no clear D gene. CDR3 length: 13 residues. Per germline, CDR1 SGDLS and CDR2 YYNGEE. The V end was cut by 3 bases, the J end by 1 base, with 5 bases between. DNA for the CDR3: TGTGCCAGCAGCGCCATTTCCTACAATGAGCAGTTCTTC. This gives the protein CASSAISYNEQFF.

The chain uses TRBV21-1 and TRBJ2-5; the tabulated D call, TRBD2, remains unverified against the DNA. TRBV21-1 is deemed a pseudogene. The CDR3 has 17 amino acids. For the CDR3, the DNA is TGTGCCAGCAGCAAGACTAGCGGGAGGACGTACCAAGAGACCCAGTACTTC. It yields the protein CASSKTSGRTYQETQYF.

This chain links TRBV19 with TRBJ1-5; D is unresolved. The V end lost 3 bases, the J end lost 5 bases, and 8 bases lay between the germline ends. CDR1 LNHDA and CDR2 SQIVND come from the germline V gene (reference sequence). The CDR3 contains 13 residues. This CDR3 is CASSISRDQPQHF. CDR3 bases: TGTGCCAGTAGTATTTCGAGGGATCAGCCCCAGCATTTT. Drawing the rest from reference TRBV19 and TRBJ1-5, the complete variable domain is DGGITQSPKYLFRKEGQNVTLSCEQNLNHDAMYWYRQDPGQGLRLIYYSQIVNDFQKGDIAEGYSVSREKKESFPLTVTSAQKNPTAFYLCASSISRDQPQHFGDGTRLSIL.

This sequence joins TRBV30 and TRBJ2-7; 7 bases fit TRBD1. Germline CDR1 reads GTSNPN; CDR2 reads SVGIG (reference sequence). The CDR3 has 12 amino acids. The junction had 1 base not matched to a gene; V was cut back by 1 base and J by 4 bases. The CDR3 sequence: CAWSEDRYEQYV. DNA for the CDR3: TGTGCCTGGAGTGAGGACAGGTACGAGCAGTACGTC.

This chain links TRBV19 with TRBJ2-5; 9 nucleotides align to TRBD1. Per germline, CDR1 LNHDA and CDR2 SQIVND (reference sequence). The CDR3 contains 15 residues. J gave up 4 bases and V 4 bases, and 7 bases lay outside the gene matches. DNA for the CDR3: TGTGCCAGTAGTAGGGGTACAGGGGGCGGAGAGACCCAGTACTTC. Translated: CASSRGTGGGETQYF.